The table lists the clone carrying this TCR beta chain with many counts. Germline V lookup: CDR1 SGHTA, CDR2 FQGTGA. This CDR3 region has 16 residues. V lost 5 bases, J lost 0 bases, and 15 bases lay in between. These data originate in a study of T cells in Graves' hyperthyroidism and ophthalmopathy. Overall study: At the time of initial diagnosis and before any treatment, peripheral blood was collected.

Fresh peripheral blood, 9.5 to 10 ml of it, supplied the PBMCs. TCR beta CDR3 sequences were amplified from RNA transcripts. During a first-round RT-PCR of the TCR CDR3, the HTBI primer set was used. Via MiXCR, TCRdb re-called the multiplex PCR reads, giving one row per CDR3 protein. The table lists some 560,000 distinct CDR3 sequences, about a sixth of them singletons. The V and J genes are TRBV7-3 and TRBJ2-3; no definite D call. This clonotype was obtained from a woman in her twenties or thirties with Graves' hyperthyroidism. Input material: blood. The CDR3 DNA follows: TGTGCCAGCAGCCACCATAAGGAGTCTAGCACAGATACGCAGTATTTT. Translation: CASSHHKESSTDTQYF. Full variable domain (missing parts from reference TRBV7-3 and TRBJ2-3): GAGVSQTPSNKVTEKGKYVELRCDPISGHTALYWYRQSLGQGPEFLIYFQGTGAADDSGLPNDRFFAVRPEGSVSTLKIQRTERGDSAVYLCASSHHKESSTDTQYFGPGTRLTVL.